The TCR beta chain under discussion was sequenced for a study of blood T cell repertoires in COVID-19. Whole-study context: Researchers got acute and convalescent COVID-19 samples from the United States, Italy and Spain. PBMCs, B-cell-depleted T cells, or T cells were the source of the cDNA or gDNA that made up the material.

V was pared by 4 bases and J by 4 bases, with 12 bases between. CDR3 length: 14 amino acids. Germline V gene lookup returns CDR1 LGHDT and CDR2 YNNKEL (reference sequence). The authors' processing: By means of reference gene primer amplification, nucleated cell counts were estimated. The assay was immunoSEQ multiplex PCR, and TCRdb's table has in-frame clones only and misses some. That table supplies the V and J calls and clone size; D and trimming were determined from the DNA. The table has over 250,000 clones, approximately 89% seen once. Source material: peripheral blood. The gene calls are TRBV3-1 (or the pseudogene TRBV3-2) and TRBJ2-3, with D hard to call. The source is a woman aged 50 to 60 with acute or convalescent COVID-19. In nucleotides, the CDR3 is TGTGCCAGCAGCCCACGGTTGAGAGCAGATACGCAGTATTTT. It specifies CASSPRLRADTQYF.